Given below is one TCR beta chain in context. What it binds is unknown. This specimen belongs to a study of blood T cells in healthy people across ages. Findings and limits, study-wide: No one knew whether donors had CMV, which possibly confounded expanded clonotype changes. Both naive CD4+ cell counts and diversity were greater in long-lived donors than in aged donors.

Using a J-beta primer mix together with a sample-barcoded 5' primer, a second PCR was run for about 7 to 12 cycles. Via MiXCR, TCRdb re-called the 5' RACE reads, giving one row per CDR3 protein. The table records about 760,000 distinct CDR3 sequences, about 25% of them present only once. CDR3 length equals 13 residues. Trimming shortened V by 6 bases and J by 2 bases, and 13 bases separated the two germline ends. Germline CDR1 is SQVTM and CDR2 is ANQGSEA. This sample also belongs to another study, concerning T cells of mothers and their children. That paper states: For cDNA synthesis, the complete extracted RNA was used (around 1.4 ug per 15 ul). Barcodes and 2-4 random nucleotides were added by M1S in the second PCR.

Sequencing was done on a sample of blood. The sequence was obtained from a boy aged 5-17 years in good health. This sequence joins TRBV29-1 and TRBJ2-5; D remains unclear. The CDR3 nucleotides read TGCAGCGTCGGTAGTCTCTATCAAGAGACCCAGTACTTC. Translation gives CSVGSLYQETQYF. Full variable domain (outside the CDR3, taken from reference TRBV29-1 and TRBJ2-5): SAVISQKPSRDICQRGTSLTIQCQVDSQVTMMFWYRQQPGQSLTLIATANQGSEATYESGFVIDKFPISRPNLTFSTLTVSNMSPEDSSIYLCSVGSLYQETQYFGPGTRLLVL.